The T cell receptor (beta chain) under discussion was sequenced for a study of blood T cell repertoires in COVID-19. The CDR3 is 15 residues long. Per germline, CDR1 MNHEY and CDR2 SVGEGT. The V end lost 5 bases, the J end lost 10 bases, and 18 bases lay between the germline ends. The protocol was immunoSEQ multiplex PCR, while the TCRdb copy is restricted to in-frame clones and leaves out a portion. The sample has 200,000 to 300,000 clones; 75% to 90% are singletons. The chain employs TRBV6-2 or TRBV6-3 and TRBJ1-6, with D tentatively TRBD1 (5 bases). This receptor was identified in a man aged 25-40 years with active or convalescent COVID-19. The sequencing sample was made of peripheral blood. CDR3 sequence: CASSQGAFALSPLHF. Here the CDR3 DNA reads TGTGCCAGCAGTCAAGGGGCCTTTGCGCTGTCACCCCTCCACTTT.